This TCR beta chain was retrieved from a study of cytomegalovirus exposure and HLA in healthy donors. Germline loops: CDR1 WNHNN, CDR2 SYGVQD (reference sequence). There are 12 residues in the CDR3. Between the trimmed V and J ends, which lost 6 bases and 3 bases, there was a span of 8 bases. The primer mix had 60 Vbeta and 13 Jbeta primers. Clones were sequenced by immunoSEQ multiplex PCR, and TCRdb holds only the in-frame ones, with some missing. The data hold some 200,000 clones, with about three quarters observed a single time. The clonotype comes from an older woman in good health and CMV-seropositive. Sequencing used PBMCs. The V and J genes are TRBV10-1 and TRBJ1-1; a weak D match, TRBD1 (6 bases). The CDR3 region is CASSGQYTEAFF. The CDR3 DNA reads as TGCGCCAGCAGCGGACAGTACACTGAAGCTTTCTTT.